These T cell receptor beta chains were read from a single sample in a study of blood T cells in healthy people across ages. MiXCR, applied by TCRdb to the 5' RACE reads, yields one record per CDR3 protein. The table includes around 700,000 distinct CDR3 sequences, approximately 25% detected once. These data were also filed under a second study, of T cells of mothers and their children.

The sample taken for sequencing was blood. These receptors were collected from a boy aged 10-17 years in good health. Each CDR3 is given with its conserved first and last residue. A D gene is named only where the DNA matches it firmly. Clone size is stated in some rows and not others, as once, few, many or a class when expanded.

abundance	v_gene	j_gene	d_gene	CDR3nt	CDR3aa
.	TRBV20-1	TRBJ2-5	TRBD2	TGCAGTGCTAGGCGCGGGAGCGGGGGCACTCAAGAGACCCAGTACTTC	CSARRGSGGTQETQYF
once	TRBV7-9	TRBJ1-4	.	TGTGCCAGCAGGGAGGGGATGTATACTAATGAAAAACTGTTTTTT	CASREGMYTNEKLFF
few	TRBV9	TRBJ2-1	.	TGTGCCAGCAGCCAAGGGGGGGGGCCCTCTTACAATGAGCAGTTCTTC	CASSQGGGPSYNEQFF
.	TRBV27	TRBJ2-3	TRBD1	TGTGCCAGCAGTTTAGAGGGACAGCCGGCGACAGATACGCAGTATTTT	CASSLEGQPATDTQYF
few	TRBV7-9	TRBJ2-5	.	TGTGCCAGCAGCTTATCGGTGGATGAGACCCAGTACTTC	CASSLSVDETQYF
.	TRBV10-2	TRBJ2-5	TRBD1	TGCGCCAGCTCGGGACAGTTCCAAGAGACCCAGTACTTC	CASSGQFQETQYF
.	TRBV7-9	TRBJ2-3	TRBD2	TGTGCCAGCAGCTTTTTCGCGGGGGGCACAGATACGCAGTATTTT	CASSFFAGGTDTQYF
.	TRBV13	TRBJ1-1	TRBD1	TGTGCCAGCAGCCCCCAGGGGGCTGCCACTGAAGCTCTCTTT	CASSPQGAATEALF
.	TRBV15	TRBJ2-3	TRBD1	TGTGCCACCAGCAGAGCGGGACAGGGGTCACAGGATACGCAGTATTTT	CATSRAGQGSQDTQYF
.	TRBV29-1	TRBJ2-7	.	TGCAGCGTTCTCGGACTCTCCTACGAGCAGTACTTC	CSVLGLSYEQYF
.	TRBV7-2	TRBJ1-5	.	TGTGCCAGCAGCTTTAGTCGGCAGGGAAGCAATCAGCCCCAGCATTTT	CASSFSRQGSNQPQHF
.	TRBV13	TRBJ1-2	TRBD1	TGTGCCAGCAGCCCAACCGGGACAGGATTTGGCTACACCTTC	CASSPTGTGFGYTF
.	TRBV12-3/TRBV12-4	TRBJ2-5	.	TGTGCCAGCACCATTGGGAGGAGGGAGACCCAGTACTTC	CASTIGRRETQYF
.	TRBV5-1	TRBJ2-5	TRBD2	TGCGCCAGCAGCTTTGGACTAGCGGGAGGCGGGCAAGAGACCCAGTACTTC	CASSFGLAGGGQETQYF
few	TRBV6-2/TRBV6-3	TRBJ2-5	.	TGTGCCAGCAGGGAACGAGAGACCCAGTACTTC	CASRERETQYF
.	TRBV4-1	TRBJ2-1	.	TGCGCCAGCAGCCCTCGTCCCGACAATGAGCAGTTCTTC	CASSPRPDNEQFF
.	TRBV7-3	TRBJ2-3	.	TGTGCCAGCAGCTTAATTGGGGAAGGACGGTCTAGCACAGATACGCAGTATTTT	CASSLIGEGRSSTDTQYF
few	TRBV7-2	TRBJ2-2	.	TGTGCCAGCAGCCCTAGAAGCGGGAACACCGGGGAGCTGTTTTTT	CASSPRSGNTGELFF